This T cell receptor (beta chain) was identified in a study of shared clonotypes between healthy human individuals. The authors ran the assay at deep level. TCRdb's copy holds only in-frame clones and misses some; the assay was immunoSEQ multiplex PCR. This table holds roughly 500,000 clones, less than 85% found once. In germline, CDR1 is SGHTA, CDR2 FQGNSA. V was clipped by 1 base and J by 0 bases, with 8 bases between them. CDR3 length equals 15 residues. This chain connects TRBV7-2 to TRBJ2-3; a possible D gene is TRBD2 (6 bases). The receptor's source is a woman aged 40 to 50 in good health. Some clones in this sample may be carry-over from other donors' samples. The sequenced sample consisted of PBMCs. The DNA for the CDR3 is TGTGCCAGCAGCTTAGTAGCGGAGAGCACAGATACGCAGTATTTT. Its translation is CASSLVAESTDTQYF.